The 30 T cell receptor beta chains listed next were all sequenced from one sample in a study of blood T cell repertoires in COVID-19. Clones were sequenced by immunoSEQ multiplex PCR, and TCRdb holds only the in-frame ones, with some missing. The sample lists around 170,000 clones, over 65% seen once, with about 3% in the top ten. Material for sequencing was peripheral blood. These receptors were collected from a woman older than 75 with acute or convalescent COVID-19.

This chain links TRBV19 with TRBJ1-5, with 7 positions matching TRBD1. Germline CDR1 LNHDA, CDR2 SQIVND (reference sequence). The CDR3 spans 14 residues. The ends lost 6 bases at V and 4 bases at J; junction bases unmatched: 6. CDR3 loop: CASSSGTENQPQHF. DNA of the CDR3: TGTGCCAGTAGCTCCGGGACAGAGAATCAGCCCCAGCATTTT. The whole variable domain, filled in from reference TRBV19 and TRBJ1-5, reads DGGITQSPKYLFRKEGQNVTLSCEQNLNHDAMYWYRQDPGQGLRLIYYSQIVNDFQKGDIAEGYSVSREKKESFPLTVTSAQKNPTAFYLCASSSGTENQPQHFGDGTRLSIL.

The chain is built from TRBV6-5 and TRBJ2-7; no clear D gene. CDR3 length equals 12 residues. V was shortened by 6 bases and J by 0 bases, with 6 bases between the two germline ends. Germline assignment: CDR1 MNHEY and CDR2 SVGAGI. In nucleotides, the CDR3 is TGTGCCAGCAGCCCCAACTCCTACGAGCAGTACTTC. Amino acids: CASSPNSYEQYF.

This chain joins TRBV6-4 and TRBJ1-1; TRBD1 agrees at 10 bases. The CDR3 has 14 residues. Trimming cost V 6 bases and J 4 bases; bases outside gene matches: 5. Germline V gene sequence: CDR1 MRHNA, CDR2 SNTAGT. The CDR3 is CASRAGQGSTEAFF. The DNA for the CDR3 is TGTGCCAGCAGAGCGGGACAGGGGAGCACTGAAGCTTTCTTT.

The chain recombines TRBV5-1 with TRBJ2-7, with a tentative D call TRBD1 (5 bases). Germline CDR1 reads SGHRS; CDR2 reads YFSETQ. CDR3 size: 19 residues. V shed 3 bases and J shed 6 bases, with 31 bases lying between them. The CDR3 loop is CASSSPGYGLGERSPEQYF. CDR3 nucleotide sequence: TGCGCCAGCAGCTCCCCAGGGTACGGTCTTGGTGAACGGTCCCCCGAGCAGTACTTC.

The chain recombines TRBV28 with TRBJ2-7, with TRBD2 as a possible D gene (6 bases). Trimming shortened V by 2 bases and J by 2 bases, and 16 bases separated the two germline ends. Germline assignment: CDR1 MDHEN and CDR2 SYDVKM. The CDR3 is 16 amino acids. CDR3 sequence reads: CASSLTGLPIPYEQYF. CDR3 bases: TGTGCCAGCAGTTTAACCGGACTACCGATACCCTACGAGCAGTACTTC.

The rearrangement uses TRBV27 and TRBJ1-4; D perhaps matches TRBD1 (5 bases). Germline CDR1 and CDR2: MNHEY and SMNVEV (reference sequence). Trimming stripped 6 bases from V and 7 bases from J, with 15 bases between. This CDR3 comprises 14 residues. The CDR3 DNA reads as TGTGCCAGCAGCTCAATCCGGGACTCTGAAAAACTGTTTTTT. Amino acids: CASSSIRDSEKLFF.

This clone was counted between two and nine times. The J gene is TRBJ2-7, the V gene TRBV5-8; TRBD1 matches 10 bases. Germline V gives CDR1 SGHTS, CDR2 YDEGEE. This CDR3 is 17 amino acids long. With 0 bases clipped from V and 3 bases from J, the junction kept 9 bases outside the gene matches. The CDR3 loop is CASSLVPLGQGYYEQYF. In DNA form, the CDR3 reads TGTGCCAGCAGCTTGGTTCCATTGGGACAGGGGTACTACGAGCAGTACTTC.

The chain links TRBV10-2 to TRBJ2-5, with D possibly being TRBD1 (5 bases). Germline V gives CDR1 WSHSY, CDR2 SAAADI. The CDR3 is 16 amino acids. V dropped 7 bases and J dropped 2 bases, with 20 bases sitting between them. The CDR3 region is CASISTRVWGQETQYF. CDR3 coding DNA: TGCGCCAGCATTTCGACCAGGGTGTGGGGACAAGAGACCCAGTACTTC.

This chain uses TRBV3-1 (or the pseudogene TRBV3-2) with TRBJ1-1, with a possible D match to TRBD1 (5 bases). Germline-derived CDR1 and CDR2 are LGHDT and YNNKEL (reference sequence). There are 16 residues in the CDR3. The V end was cut by 4 bases, the J end by 6 bases, with 21 bases between. CDR3 DNA sequence: TGTGCCAGCAGCCCCCAGGGTGGGCGGCGGCTCCCTGAAGCTTTCTTT. Translated, it gives CASSPQGGRRLPEAFF.

The V gene is TRBV7-2, the J gene TRBJ2-5; D is perhaps TRBD2 (5 bases). The CDR3 totals 16 residues. Germline CDR1 reads SGHTA; CDR2 reads FQGNSA. V lost 2 bases to trimming and J lost 4 bases, with 17 bases between them. The CDR3 region has the DNA TGTGCCAGCAGCTTAAGTGGGAGTCTCTCCTTAGAGACCCAGTACTTC. The encoded protein is CASSLSGSLSLETQYF.

In its sample, this clone was seen a few times. The V and J genes are TRBV5-4 and TRBJ2-3; TRBD2 is a possible D gene (5 bases). Germline V lookup: CDR1 SGHNT, CDR2 YYREEE (reference sequence). Trimming took off 2 bases at V and 1 base at J, with 11 bases between the two ends. The CDR3 loop spans 15 amino acids. CDR3: CASSFESGRTDTQYF. Written as DNA, the CDR3 is TGTGCCAGCAGCTTTGAGAGCGGCCGCACAGATACGCAGTATTTT.

This rearrangement joins TRBV4-1 to TRBJ1-1, with D perhaps TRBD1 (6 bases). CDR1 and CDR2 from the germline V gene are MGHRA and YSYEKL. The CDR3 is 13 residues long. V was pared by 4 bases and J by 8 bases, with 14 bases between. The CDR3 coding sequence is TGCGCCAGCAGCCTTTTGCCAGGGGAGGAAGCTTTCTTT. This encodes CASSLLPGEEAFF.

V and J are TRBV4-2 and TRBJ2-5; 7 positions match TRBD2. J gave up 6 bases and V 1 base, and 8 bases lay outside the gene matches. Per germline, CDR1 LGHNA and CDR2 YNFKEQ. This CDR3 is 15 amino acids long. The CDR3: CASSQAGGSTQTQYF. Written as DNA, the CDR3 is TGTGCCAGCAGCCAAGCGGGCGGGAGCACGCAGACCCAGTACTTC.

This clone has just one count. CDR3 in amino acids: CATSREDIQETQYF. In nucleotides, the CDR3 is TGTGCCACCAGCAGAGAAGACATCCAAGAGACCCAGTACTTC. The rearrangement links TRBV15 to TRBJ2-5, with unresolved D. The CDR3 contains 14 residues. Between the trimmed V and J ends, which lost 0 bases and 1 base, there was a span of 6 bases. Per the germline V gene, CDR1 is LNHNV and CDR2 is YYDKDF (reference sequence).

The V call is TRBV14, the J call TRBJ2-1; a weak D match, TRBD2 (5 bases). The CDR3 totals 17 residues. The V gene's germline CDR1 is SGHDN and CDR2 FVKESK. V was clipped by 3 bases and J by 1 base, with 16 bases between them. The CDR3, as DNA: TGTGCCAGCAGCCACGTGTATGGTAGCGAATCCTACAATGAGCAGTTCTTC. This gives the protein CASSHVYGSESYNEQFF. The full variable domain, in which reference TRBV14 and TRBJ2-1 provide the parts outside the CDR3, is EAGVTQFPSHSVIEKGQTVTLRCDPISGHDNLYWYRRVMGKEIKFLLHFVKESKQDESGMPNNRFLAERTGGTYSTLKVQPAELEDSGVYFCASSHVYGSESYNEQFFGPGTRLTVL.

The chain has TRBV28 and TRBJ1-2; D not resolved. Germline CDR1 is MDHEN and CDR2 is SYDVKM. This CDR3 is 14 amino acids long. V lost 5 bases and J 3 bases, leaving 13 bases between the germline ends. The CDR3 sequence: CASSPGRGDYGYTF. CDR3 in DNA: TGTGCCAGCAGTCCCGGCCGGGGTGACTATGGCTACACCTTC.

This clone was seen only a few times. The rearrangement joins TRBV5-1 to TRBJ2-1; TRBD2 might be the D (6 bases). CDR1 SGHRS and CDR2 YFSETQ come from the germline V gene. The CDR3 length is 15 residues. V lost 0 bases and J lost 4, with 11 bases in between. The CDR3 region has the DNA TGCGCCAGCAGCTTGGGATCGGGAGCATACAATGAGCAGTTCTTC. Translating gives CASSLGSGAYNEQFF.

This chain connects TRBV18 to TRBJ2-3; D perhaps matches TRBD1 (6 bases). CDR3 length: 14 amino acids. CDR1 is KGHSH, CDR2 LQKENI, per germline. Trimming cost V 3 bases and J 2 bases, with 9 bases left between them. The CDR3 nucleotides read TGTGCCAGCTCACCCCAGGGGACCACAGATACGCAGTATTTT. Translating it yields CASSPQGTTDTQYF.

This clone was seen more than once but under ten times. In DNA, the CDR3 is TGTGCCAGCAGCGGCAGGGTCGGGAGCTCTGGGGCCAACGTCCTGACTTTC. Translating gives CASSGRVGSSGANVLTF. The rearrangement joins TRBV3-1 (or the pseudogene TRBV3-2) to TRBJ2-6; D perhaps matches TRBD2 (6 bases). V was trimmed by 5 bases and J by 0 bases, leaving 14 bases between them. Germline V gene sequence: CDR1 LGHDT, CDR2 YNNKEL (reference sequence). The length of the CDR3 is 17 residues.

V usage is TRBV10-3 and J usage is TRBJ1-4; 7 nucleotides line up with TRBD1. This CDR3 comprises 13 residues. Germline values: CDR1 ENHRY, CDR2 SYGVKD. V was pared by 3 bases and J by 12 bases, with 7 bases of the junction left unmatched. CDR3 bases: TGTGCCATCAGTGACGTGCCGGGACAGCAACTGTTTTTT. Translating gives CAISDVPGQQLFF.

This clone was picked up one time. This chain links TRBV7-9 with TRBJ2-1; 8 positions agree with TRBD1. Per germline, CDR1 SEHNR and CDR2 FQNEAQ (reference sequence). The CDR3 loop spans 16 amino acids. V lost 0 bases, J lost 3 bases, and 4 bases stayed unmatched. The CDR3 sequence is CASSLARGRYYNEQFF. Written as DNA, the CDR3 is TGTGCCAGCAGCTTAGCCAGGGGGCGATACTACAATGAGCAGTTCTTC.

This chain joins TRBV5-4 and TRBJ2-3; 9 bases map to TRBD2. Germline assignment: CDR1 SGHNT and CDR2 YYREEE (reference sequence). The length of the CDR3 is 16 residues. V was pared by 7 bases and J by 0 bases, with 9 bases of the junction left unmatched. The DNA for the CDR3 is TGTGCCAGCCCGTCCCCTACTAGCGGGAGCACAGATACGCAGTATTTT. Its translation: CASPSPTSGSTDTQYF.

The V call is TRBV3-1 (or the pseudogene TRBV3-2), the J call TRBJ2-3, with 12 nucleotides matching TRBD2. The CDR3 extends over 15 amino acids. V shed 3 bases and J 3 bases; nucleotides not matched to a gene: 1. From germline, CDR1 is LGHDT and CDR2 YNNKEL (reference sequence). CDR3 in DNA: TGTGCCAGCAGCCAGGGGACTAGCGGGACAGATACGCAGTATTTT. It is translated as CASSQGTSGTDTQYF.

V and J are TRBV12-3 or TRBV12-4 and TRBJ1-2; no clear D gene. Trimming pared 6 bases from V and 4 bases from J, leaving 6 bases between. The CDR3 consists of 11 residues. The DNA for the CDR3 is TGTGCCAGCAGCCTCTTCTATGGCTACACCTTC. As protein: CASSLFYGYTF.

The chain has TRBV2 and TRBJ2-4, with 7 nucleotides matching TRBD2. Trimming took 7 bases from V and 7 from J; bases not matched to a gene: 10. This CDR3 has 14 amino acids. Germline loops: CDR1 SNHLY, CDR2 FYNNEI. The CDR3 reads CASTGGTGRNIQYF. In DNA, the CDR3 is TGTGCCAGCACCGGGGGGACTGGACGGAACATTCAGTACTTC.

This clone is a singleton in its sample. This chain links TRBV14 with TRBJ2-7; maybe TRBD2 (6 bases). The CDR3 runs to 12 residues. The V gene lost 6 bases and the J gene lost 1 base, with 7 bases spanning the gap. CDR1 is SGHDN, CDR2 FVKESK, per germline. The CDR3 loop reads CASRGTSYEQYF. CDR3 sequence (DNA): TGTGCCAGCAGAGGGACTTCCTACGAGCAGTACTTC.

This rearrangement joins TRBV5-1 to TRBJ2-6, with D unresolved. Looked up from germline, CDR1 is SGHRS and CDR2 is YFSETQ. The V end was cut by 1 base, the J end by 4 bases, with 6 bases between. CDR3 length: 14 residues. The CDR3 spells CASSLPAGANVLTF. The CDR3 DNA is TGCGCCAGCAGCTTGCCAGCGGGGGCCAACGTCCTGACTTTC.

The chain is built from TRBV11-3 and TRBJ2-1, with 9 bases matching TRBD2. This CDR3 has 16 amino acids. V was pared by 0 bases and J by 8 bases, with 8 bases of the junction left unmatched. The germline V gene encodes CDR1 SGHNT and CDR2 YENEEA. CDR3 nucleotide sequence: TGTGCCAGCAGCTTAGATGCGGGAGGGCCTATCTATGAGCAGTTCTTC. Protein sequence: CASSLDAGGPIYEQFF. The variable domain in full, with the rest retrieved from reference TRBV11-3 and TRBJ2-1, is EAGVVQSPRYKIIEKKQPVAFWCNPISGHNTLYWYLQNLGQGPELLIRYENEEAVDDSQLPKDRFSAERLKGVDSTLKIQPAELGDSAVYLCASSLDAGGPIYEQFFGPGTRLTVL.

V and J are TRBV28 and TRBJ1-2; D not resolved. CDR1 is MDHEN and CDR2 is SYDVKM in the germline V gene. The CDR3 sequence is 14 residues long. V lost 3 bases and J 0 bases, leaving 8 bases between the germline ends. For the CDR3, the DNA is TGTGCCAGCAGTTTTGGACTAGCTAACTATGGCTACACCTTC. Translation: CASSFGLANYGYTF.

The count of this clone is one. The rearrangement joins TRBV28 to TRBJ1-2; 10 bases map to TRBD1. The CDR3 length is 14 residues. J lost 2 bases, V lost 7 bases, and 4 bases had no gene match. Per germline, CDR1 MDHEN and CDR2 SYDVKM. The CDR3 region is CASNGQGENYGYTF. The CDR3 region has the DNA TGTGCCAGCAATGGACAGGGGGAAAACTATGGCTACACCTTC.